These 16 T cell receptor beta chains were sequenced from one sample in a study of blood T cell repertoires in COVID-19. Method: immunoSEQ multiplex PCR; TCRdb's copy keeps in-frame clones and lacks some. This table has around 42,000 clones, roughly 84% appearing once. Material for sequencing was peripheral blood. The receptors come from a human donor in a cohort sampled during active COVID-19.

The chain employs TRBV19 and TRBJ1-2; D ambiguous. CDR3 length: 14 amino acids. Germline CDR1 is LNHDA and CDR2 is SQIVND (reference sequence). V lost 1 base to trimming and J lost 8 bases, with 14 bases between them. This CDR3 reads CASSIAREVGGYTF. CDR3 nucleotide sequence: TGTGCCAGTAGTATAGCAAGGGAGGTTGGCGGCTACACCTTC. The full variable domain, rest sourced from reference TRBV19 and TRBJ1-2, is DGGITQSPKYLFRKEGQNVTLSCEQNLNHDAMYWYRQDPGQGLRLIYYSQIVNDFQKGDIAEGYSVSREKKESFPLTVTSAQKNPTAFYLCASSIAREVGGYTFGSGTRLTVV.

This chain uses TRBV28 with TRBJ2-4, with 7 bases that match TRBD1. The CDR3 is made up of 13 amino acids. With 7 bases clipped from V and 8 bases from J, the junction kept 8 bases outside the gene matches. Germline values: CDR1 MDHEN, CDR2 SYDVKM. The CDR3 DNA reads as TGTGCCAGCATTGCAGGGGGTATGGACATTCAGTACTTC. Protein product: CASIAGGMDIQYF.

The V call is TRBV19, the J call TRBJ2-1, with D unclear. CDR3 size: 14 residues. Germline V gene lookup returns CDR1 LNHDA and CDR2 SQIVND (reference sequence). Trimming pared 3 bases from V and 1 base from J, leaving 7 bases between. In DNA, the CDR3 is TGTGCCAGTAGTATCAGGAAATCCTACAATGAGCAGTTCTTC. Amino acid sequence: CASSIRKSYNEQFF.

The V call is TRBV10-3, the J call TRBJ2-2, with unresolved D. CDR3 size: 12 residues. The ends were cut back, 8 bases at V and 0 bases at J, with 4 bases in the middle. The germline V gene has CDR1 ENHRY and CDR2 SYGVKD. The CDR3 spells CAIAANTGELFF. The CDR3 DNA sequence: TGTGCCATCGCGGCGAACACCGGGGAGCTGTTTTTT.

This chain joins TRBV28 and TRBJ1-5, with D possibly TRBD1 on 5 matching bases. The CDR3 is 17 residues long. V lost 0 bases, J lost 0 bases, and 12 bases lay in between. Germline V lookup: CDR1 MDHEN, CDR2 SYDVKM. CDR3 bases: TGTGCCAGCAGTTTATGGCAGGGATGGGGTAGCAATCAGCCCCAGCATTTT. Protein sequence: CASSLWQGWGSNQPQHF.

This clone appeared a few times. The V call is TRBV4-1, the J call TRBJ2-6; D call uncertain. Trimming removed 6 bases at V and 4 bases at J, with 10 bases between. Germline CDR1 is MGHRA and CDR2 is YSYEKL. CDR3 length equals 14 residues. The CDR3 DNA is TGCGCCAGCAGGGAAGTCGGGGGGGCCAACGTCCTGACTTTC. Translation gives CASREVGGANVLTF.

This clone was seen a single time. CDR3 coding DNA: TGTGCCAGCAGCGCGGGACAGGGATATGGCTACACCTTC. This gives the protein CASSAGQGYGYTF. J is TRBJ1-2 and V is TRBV7-2, with 9 bases lining up with TRBD1. V was pared by 5 bases and J by 5 bases, with 3 bases of the junction left unmatched. The CDR3 sequence is 13 residues long. CDR1 is SGHTA and CDR2 is FQGNSA in the germline V gene.

This chain uses TRBV6-6 with TRBJ1-6; 7 bases map to TRBD1. CDR3 size: 15 residues. J lost 4 bases, V lost 5 bases, and 5 bases had no gene match. CDR1 and CDR2 from the germline V gene are MNHNY and SVGAGI (reference sequence). The CDR3 protein is CASSARQGYNSPLHF. The CDR3 nucleotides are TGTGCCAGCAGTGCCCGACAGGGATATAATTCACCCCTCCACTTT.

The chain joins TRBV5-6 to TRBJ2-3, with TRBD2 identical over 8 bases. With 4 bases clipped from V and 5 bases from J, the junction kept 12 bases outside the gene matches. This CDR3 has 16 amino acids. Germline CDR1 is SGHDT and CDR2 is YYEEEE. The CDR3 region is CASSPMSGGAVDTQYF. CDR3 nucleotide sequence: TGTGCCAGCAGCCCTATGTCGGGGGGGGCGGTAGATACGCAGTATTTT.

The gene calls are TRBV5-4 and TRBJ2-7; maybe TRBD1 (6 bases). This CDR3 has 13 residues. Germline V gene data show CDR1 as SGHNT and CDR2 as YYREEE (reference sequence). The V end was cut by 2 bases, the J end by 6 bases, with 12 bases between. The CDR3 DNA reads as TGTGCCAGCAGCTTAGAACAGGGCCGCGAGCAGTACTTC. This gives the protein CASSLEQGREQYF.

The chain recombines TRBV27 with TRBJ1-2, with TRBD1 matching over 8 bases. V gave up 2 bases and J gave up 7 bases; unmatched junction bases: 9. CDR1 and CDR2 (germline): MNHEY, SMNVEV (reference sequence). This CDR3 spans 15 amino acids. The CDR3 nucleotides are TGTGCCAGCAGTTTACGTCGGCAGGGGGCTTTTGGCTACACCTTC. It is translated as CASSLRRQGAFGYTF.

The chain has TRBV5-1 and TRBJ1-1; TRBD1 agrees at 10 bases. The CDR3 is 15 amino acids. CDR1 SGHRS and CDR2 YFSETQ come from the germline V gene. The J segment lost 4 bases and the V segment lost 0 bases, leaving 3 bases of the junction unmatched. The CDR3 is CASSLGWTGGTEAFF. The CDR3 coding sequence is TGCGCCAGCAGCTTGGGTTGGACAGGGGGCACTGAAGCTTTCTTT. Based on the CDR3 plus reference TRBV5-1 and TRBJ1-1, the full variable domain is KAGVTQTPRYLIKTRGQQVTLSCSPISGHRSVSWYQQTPGQGLQFLFEYFSETQRNKGNFPGRFSGRQFSNSRSEMNVSTLELGDSALYLCASSLGWTGGTEAFFGQGTRLTVV.

The gene calls are TRBV30 and TRBJ2-3, with 7 bases matching TRBD2. The germline V gene has CDR1 GTSNPN and CDR2 SVGIG (reference sequence). The CDR3 runs to 14 residues. J gave up 3 bases and V 1 base, and 4 bases lay outside the gene matches. For the CDR3, the DNA is TGTGCCTGGAGTGGACTAGCTTGGACAGATACGCAGTATTTT. This encodes CAWSGLAWTDTQYF. The full variable domain, rest sourced from reference TRBV30 and TRBJ2-3, is SQTIHQWPATLVQPVGSPLSLECTVEGTSNPNLYWYRQAAGRGLQLLFYSVGIGQISSEVPQNLSASRPQDRQFILSSKKLLLSDSGFYLCAWSGLAWTDTQYFGPGTRLTVL.

The rearrangement joins TRBV5-1 to TRBJ2-3, with TRBD2 as a possible D gene (7 bases). The V gene lost 1 base and the J gene lost 3 bases, with 15 bases spanning the gap. There are 16 residues in the CDR3. Germline CDR1 and CDR2: SGHRS and YFSETQ. DNA of the CDR3: TGCGCCAGCAGCTTGTTAGGGGGGACTACAACAGATACGCAGTATTTT. Its translation: CASSLLGGTTTDTQYF.

The gene calls are TRBV7-9 and TRBJ1-1, with 8 bases that match TRBD1. V dropped 5 bases and J dropped 4; count of bases not matched to a gene: 6. Germline V gives CDR1 SEHNR, CDR2 FQNEAQ (reference sequence). The CDR3 runs to 14 residues. For the CDR3, the DNA is TGTGCCAGCAGCCCGTTAACAGGGGGCACTGAAGCTTTCTTT. This sequence encodes CASSPLTGGTEAFF.

The sample holds a few counts of this clone. This chain connects TRBV6-5 to TRBJ1-6; the match to TRBD1 covers 7 bases. The CDR3 loop spans 15 amino acids. Germline lookup yields CDR1 MNHEY and CDR2 SVGAGI. Trimming cost V 6 bases and J 3 bases; bases outside gene matches: 5. The CDR3 DNA reads TGTGCCAGCAGCCACCGGGACAGCTATAATTCACCCCTCCACTTT. Its protein is CASSHRDSYNSPLHF.